This TCR beta chain stems from a study of blood T cell repertoires in COVID-19. The wider study: Samples taken during acute and convalescent COVID-19 were collected in the United States, Italy and Spain. The analysed material was cDNA or gDNA that came from T cells, B-cell-depleted T cells, or PBMCs.

Seattle researchers signed up patients amid active infection and tracked them longitudinally. Deletions cut 5 bases from V and 5 bases from J, with 15 bases between. This CDR3 has 14 residues. Germline CDR1 and CDR2: KGHSH and LQKENI. Assay used: immunoSEQ multiplex PCR; TCRdb lists only in-frame clones, some missing. The sample has 170,000 or so clones; 83% are singletons. This chain joins TRBV18 and TRBJ1-1; possibly TRBD1 for D (6 bases). The sample comprised peripheral blood. The receptor's source is a woman in her 70s with COVID-19, enrolled during active disease. The CDR3 DNA reads as TGTGCCAGCTCAGCTATCAGGGGAGAGACTGAAGCTTTCTTT. Its translation is CASSAIRGETEAFF.